What follows is one T cell receptor (beta chain) and its context. The antigen remains unidentified. The repertoire was sequenced with immunoSEQ multiplex PCR; TCRdb's copy has only in-frame clones and lacks some. The sample shows over 120,000 clones, approximately 90% of them seen only once. The record originates from a study of T cell responses to AZD1222 COVID-19 vaccine. Across the whole study: Whether given at about 4 or about 12 weeks, second doses were pooled. Study results and limitations: The sample set comprised mostly white British donors with more females, and clonal diversity was possibly underestimated. Increases in Spike-specific TCR breadth and depth were seen after two AZD1222 doses. Repertoires were obtained solely post-peak T cell response.

Germline trimming cut 3 bases from V and 5 bases from J; bases unmatched to any gene: 3. The CDR3 covers 14 residues. Germline-derived CDR1 and CDR2 are SGHRS and YFSETQ. The sequence was collected from an adult in good health. The sequences come from peripheral blood, collected on day 0 of AZD1222 vaccination. The V and J genes are TRBV5-1 and TRBJ2-7, with 12 bases matching TRBD2. CDR3 nucleotides: TGCGCCAGCAGCTCTAGCGGGGGGGCCGACGAGCAGTACTTC. It codes for CASSSSGGADEQYF.